Below, 26 T cell receptor beta chains from the same sample are listed, as sequenced in a study of T cells in women clearing cervical HPV infection. The repertoire was sequenced with immunoSEQ multiplex PCR; TCRdb's copy has only in-frame clones and lacks some. The sample totals about 33,000 clones. The sequenced material came from blood buffy coat. Every receptor here comes from a woman aged 18 to 75 with a cervical HPV16 infection that either progressed to CIN3+ or cleared (not recorded which).

As to this clone: The CDR3 extends 3 residues past the end of the read, so its final part is completed from the germline J gene. The chain has TRBV5-4 and TRBJ2-3, with D perhaps matching TRBD2 (7 bases). Germline CDR1 and CDR2: SGHNT and YYREEE (reference sequence). Trimming took 3 bases from V and 3 from J, leaving 14 bases between them. The CDR3 runs 15 residues. CDR3 residues: CASSSQGTTTDTQYF. CDR3 DNA, as far as it was read: TGTGCCAGCAGCTCCCAGGGGACTACGACAGATACG.

Its frequency marks this clone as medium-sized. The CDR3 extends 3 residues past the end of the read, so its final part is completed from the germline J gene. V and J are TRBV2 and TRBJ1-4; D remains unclear. CDR1 and CDR2 (germline): SNHLY, FYNNEI. CDR3 size: 14 residues. The V gene lost 2 bases and the J gene lost 8 bases, with 12 bases spanning the gap. The CDR3 DNA, read in part, is TGTGCCAGCAGTGAAAACCGGGTCTCCGAAAAA. Protein sequence: CASSENRVSEK. The CDR3 reads in full as CASSENRVSEKLFF.

This clone is labeled medium-sized based on frequency. The read falls 3 residues short of the CDR3 end, and the missing part is taken from the germline J gene. This chain connects TRBV10-1 to TRBJ2-1; D remains unclear. The CDR3 is 13 residues long. Per the germline V gene, CDR1 is WNHNN and CDR2 is SYGVQD (reference sequence). Trimming shortened V by 0 bases and J by 4 bases, and 4 bases separated the two germline ends. The CDR3 is CASSESRYNEQFF. CDR3 DNA (partial): TGCGCCAGCAGTGAGTCGAGGTACAATGAG.

As to this clone: The read gets to within 3 residues of the CDR3 end, and the germline J gene fills in the rest. The chain has TRBV5-1 and TRBJ2-3; D might be TRBD1 (6 bases). With 7 bases removed from V and 0 bases from J, the gap between germline ends came to 12 bases. The CDR3 loop spans 14 amino acids. Germline V lookup: CDR1 SGHRS, CDR2 YFSETQ. CDR3 sequence: CASGRDTSTDTQYF. The CDR3 bases that were read are TGCGCCAGCGGCCGGGACACAAGCACAGATACG. Together with reference TRBV5-1 and TRBJ2-3, the CDR3 gives the full variable domain: KAGVTQTPRYLIKTRGQQVTLSCSPISGHRSVSWYQQTPGQGLQFLFEYFSETQRNKGNFPGRFSGRQFSNSRSEMNVSTLELGDSALYLCASGRDTSTDTQYFGPGTRLTVL.

As regards this clone: The CDR3 extends 3 residues past the end of the read, so its final part is completed from the germline J gene. The rearrangement joins TRBV19 to TRBJ1-2; 7 nucleotides align to TRBD1. From germline, CDR1 is LNHDA and CDR2 SQIVND (reference sequence). This CDR3 contains 14 residues. The ends lost 6 bases at V and 1 base at J; junction bases unmatched: 5. CDR3 loop: CASRENRGNYGYTF. The covered CDR3 bases are TGTGCCAGTAGGGAGAACAGGGGTAACTATGGC.

Concerning this clone itself: The read gets to within 3 residues of the CDR3 end, and the germline J gene fills in the rest. The chain is built from TRBV18 and TRBJ2-4, with TRBD1 matching over 7 bases. Germline loops: CDR1 KGHSH, CDR2 LQKENI. The CDR3 has 13 amino acids. Partial CDR3 DNA: TGTGCCAGCTCACCGGACAGGAACTATGGT. Protein sequence: CASSPDRNYG. The entire CDR3 protein is CASSPDRNYGQYF.

In regard to this clone: Sequencing ends 3 residues short of the CDR3 end; the germline J gene provides the rest. V is TRBV10-2 and J is TRBJ2-3; D may be TRBD2 (6 bases). Trimming pared 2 bases from V and 4 bases from J, leaving 7 bases between. The CDR3 extends over 13 amino acids. Germline lookup yields CDR1 WSHSY and CDR2 SAAADI. CDR3 DNA, as far as it was read: TGCGCCAGCAGTGAGCCTAGCGCAGATACG. It specifies CASSEPSADT. The full CDR3 protein is CASSEPSADTQYF.

As regards this clone: The read comes to an end 3 residues before the CDR3 does, leaving the germline J gene to fill in the end. The chain employs TRBV5-1 and TRBJ1-2, with D possibly TRBD1 on 6 matching bases. Germline V gene sequence: CDR1 SGHRS, CDR2 YFSETQ. Trimming pared 1 base from V and 6 bases from J, leaving 10 bases between. The CDR3 is 13 amino acids. The part of the CDR3 DNA that was read is TGCGCCAGCAGCTTGACAGGGACAAATGGC. It is translated as CASSLTGTNG. The complete CDR3 reads CASSLTGTNGYTF.

Here the CDR3 reads CSARNRGRDGYTF. Incomplete CDR3 DNA: TGCAGTGCTAGAAACAGGGGAAGAGATGGC. This sequence joins TRBV20-1 and TRBJ1-2; the match to TRBD1 covers 7 bases. The CDR3 goes on 3 residues after the read ends, and that part is filled in from the germline J gene. The CDR3 runs 13 residues. Looked up from germline, CDR1 is DFQATT and CDR2 is SNEGSKA (reference sequence). Trimming cost V 2 bases and J 6 bases; bases outside gene matches: 6.

As concerns this clone: The read ends 3 residues shy of where the CDR3 ends; the end is completed using the germline J gene. The chain recombines TRBV6-4 with TRBJ2-3, with D perhaps matching TRBD2 (5 bases). V lost 0 bases to trimming and J lost 1 base, with 8 bases between them. From germline, CDR1 is MRHNA and CDR2 SNTAGT. The CDR3 runs 15 residues. CDR3 DNA (partial): TGTGCCAGCAGTGACTCAAGCGGTCGCACAGATACG. It is translated as CASSDSSGRTDT. The entire CDR3 sequence reads CASSDSSGRTDTQYF.

A word on this clone: The read halts 3 residues ahead of the CDR3 end, with the missing end drawn from the germline J gene. V is TRBV10-3 and J is TRBJ1-5; D is undetermined. There are 13 residues in the CDR3. The V gene's germline CDR1 is ENHRY and CDR2 SYGVKD. Trimming removed 3 bases at V and 0 bases at J, with 3 bases between. This CDR3 reads CAISDYSNQPQHF. The covered CDR3 bases are TGTGCCATCAGTGATTATAGCAATCAGCCC.

Concerning this clone itself: The read stops 3 residues short of the end of the CDR3; the missing end is completed from the germline J gene. Other DNA sequences in the sample encode the same CDR3. The chain uses TRBV12-3 or TRBV12-4 and TRBJ2-7; D is uncertain. The V gene lost 1 base and the J gene lost 1 base, with 5 bases spanning the gap. There are 13 residues in the CDR3. The CDR3: CASSLGRSYEQYF. The sequenced CDR3 bases are TGTGCCAGCAGTTTAGGGCGGTCCTACGAG.

About this clone: From the germline J gene comes the end of the CDR3, since the read stops 3 residues before it. V usage is TRBV7-2 and J usage is TRBJ2-7; weak D call: TRBD1 (6 bases). From germline, CDR1 is SGHTA and CDR2 FQGNSA. V lost 0 bases and J 2 bases, leaving 8 bases between the germline ends. CDR3 length equals 14 residues. Here the CDR3 reads CASSLAEGAYEQYF. The DNA read from the CDR3 is TGTGCCAGCAGCTTAGCTGAGGGGGCCTACGAG. Filled out from reference TRBV7-2 and TRBJ2-7, the complete variable domain reads GAGVSQSPSNKVTEKGKDVELRCDPISGHTALYWYRQSLGQGLEFLIYFQGNSAPDKSGLPSDRFSAERTGGSVSTLTIQRTQQEDSAVYLCASSLAEGAYEQYFGPGTRLTVT.

The CDR3 protein is CASRDPGAGGENIQYF. The sequenced part of the CDR3 DNA is TGTGCCAGTAGGGATCCAGGGGCGGGAGGGGAAAACATT. The chain couples TRBV19 to TRBJ2-4; 9 bases match TRBD2. The read falls 3 residues short of the CDR3 end, and the missing part is taken from the germline J gene. In germline, CDR1 is LNHDA, CDR2 SQIVND (reference sequence). V lost 6 bases, J lost 5 bases, and 11 bases stayed unmatched. This CDR3 has 16 residues. The variable domain in full, completed from reference TRBV19 and TRBJ2-4, reads DGGITQSPKYLFRKEGQNVTLSCEQNLNHDAMYWYRQDPGQGLRLIYYSQIVNDFQKGDIAEGYSVSREKKESFPLTVTSAQKNPTAFYLCASRDPGAGGENIQYFGAGTRLSVL.

A remark on this clone: The CDR3 goes on 3 residues after the read ends, and that part is filled in from the germline J gene. V is TRBV30 and J is TRBJ1-3; D remains unclear. The CDR3 has 13 amino acids. Trimming left V 4 bases short and J 4 bases short, with 11 bases between. From germline, CDR1 is GTSNPN and CDR2 SVGIG (reference sequence). The CDR3 region is CAWNQVTGNTIYF. The CDR3 bases that were read are TGTGCCTGGAACCAGGTAACCGGAAACACC.

As concerns this clone: The sequence runs out 3 residues before the end of the CDR3; the remainder is reconstructed from the germline J gene. V usage is TRBV28 and J usage is TRBJ2-7, with a weak D call TRBD2 (5 bases). There are 12 residues in the CDR3. Trimming stripped 10 bases from V and 5 bases from J, with 15 bases between. Germline lookup yields CDR1 MDHEN and CDR2 SYDVKM. Incomplete CDR3 DNA: TGTGCCAATCCGAGGCCCGGGGACGAG. Its translation is CANPRPGDE. From start to end, the CDR3 is CANPRPGDEQYF.

Comment on this clone: The observed sequence ends 3 residues before the CDR3 terminus, with the missing tail filled in from the germline J gene. The V and J genes are TRBV30 and TRBJ1-2; the match to TRBD1 covers 9 bases. This CDR3 has 12 amino acids. Per the germline V gene, CDR1 is GTSNPN and CDR2 is SVGIG (reference sequence). The J segment lost 6 bases and the V segment lost 7 bases, leaving 6 bases of the junction unmatched. The CDR3 DNA, read in part, is TGTGCCTCTTACAGGGGGCGGGATGGC. It is translated as CASYRGRDG. The CDR3 reads in full as CASYRGRDGYTF.

On this clone itself: The observed sequence ends 3 residues before the CDR3 terminus, with the missing tail filled in from the germline J gene. The chain employs TRBV6-2 or TRBV6-3 and TRBJ2-3; TRBD1 aligns across 8 bases. Germline CDR1 and CDR2: MNHEY and SVGEGT. This CDR3 comprises 15 residues. J was trimmed by 0 bases and V by 6 bases; bases with no gene match: 5. The CDR3 bases that were read are TGTGCCAGCAGCCCGGGACAGGTTAGCACAGATACG. This codes for CASSPGQVSTDT. The entire CDR3 reads CASSPGQVSTDTQYF.

On this clone itself: Coverage ceases 3 residues before the CDR3 finishes, and the germline J gene fills in the end. This chain joins TRBV5-4 and TRBJ2-1, with 7 bases that match TRBD2. After removal of 0 bases from V and 6 bases from J, the junction contained 9 bases not matched to a gene. The germline gives CDR1 SGHNT, CDR2 YYREEE (reference sequence). The CDR3 covers 16 residues. The CDR3 sequence: CASSLELASTGNEQFF. The DNA read from the CDR3 is TGTGCCAGCAGCTTGGAACTAGCGTCGACCGGCAATGAG.

Concerning this clone: Coverage ceases 3 residues before the CDR3 finishes, and the germline J gene fills in the end. This chain joins TRBV5-1 and TRBJ2-7, with D perhaps matching TRBD1 (6 bases). This CDR3 contains 13 residues. Trimming left V 4 bases short and J 3 bases short, with 11 bases between. Germline V gene sequence: CDR1 SGHRS, CDR2 YFSETQ. The sequenced CDR3 bases are TGCGCCAGCAGCCCCGAGACAGGCTACGAG. This gives the protein CASSPETGYE. The whole CDR3 region reads CASSPETGYEQYF. Together with reference TRBV5-1 and TRBJ2-7, the CDR3 gives the full variable domain: KAGVTQTPRYLIKTRGQQVTLSCSPISGHRSVSWYQQTPGQGLQFLFEYFSETQRNKGNFPGRFSGRQFSNSRSEMNVSTLELGDSALYLCASSPETGYEQYFGPGTRLTVT.

In the case of this clone: From the germline J gene comes the end of the CDR3, since the read stops 3 residues before it. The V and J genes are TRBV11-2 and TRBJ2-3; no definite D call. This CDR3 region has 14 residues. Germline lookup yields CDR1 SGHAT and CDR2 FQNNGV. Trimming removed 1 base at V and 6 bases at J, with 11 bases between. The part of the CDR3 DNA that was read is TGTGCCAGCAGCTTAGGGGCCCGCTTGGATACG. This encodes CASSLGARLDT. The CDR3 as a whole reads CASSLGARLDTQYF.

Comment on this clone: Read data end 3 residues before the CDR3 end; the end is taken from the germline J gene. This rearrangement joins TRBV7-9 to TRBJ1-4; 8 nucleotides agree with TRBD1. CDR1 is SEHNR, CDR2 FQNEAQ, per germline (reference sequence). The CDR3 has 15 amino acids. V lost 2 bases and J lost 8; bases outside the gene matches: 7. CDR3 DNA, as far as it was read: TGTGCCAGCAGCTTAACCCAGGGGGCAGGGGAAAAA. Its translation: CASSLTQGAGEK. The CDR3 in its entirety is CASSLTQGAGEKLFF.

Comment on this clone: The read ends 3 residues early relative to the CDR3; the germline J gene fills the gap. The V and J genes are TRBV20-1 and TRBJ2-7, with 7 positions matching TRBD1. The V gene's germline CDR1 is DFQATT and CDR2 SNEGSKA (reference sequence). Trimming removed 6 bases from V and 1 base from J; junction bases left unmatched: 3. There are 12 residues in the CDR3. CDR3 residues: CSATTGSYEQYF. Incomplete CDR3 DNA: TGCAGTGCCACGACAGGGTCCTACGAG.

Turning to this clone: The junction does not match germline at one end; this may be a read error. Sequencing ends 3 residues short of the CDR3 end; the germline J gene provides the rest. V is TRBV2 and J is TRBJ2-3; D gene unclear. Germline-derived CDR1 and CDR2 are SNHLY and FYNNEI. This CDR3 is built from 16 residues. CDR3: CASSGRRTRGTDAQYF. Incomplete CDR3 DNA: TGTGCCAGCAGTGGAAGGCGTACCCGTGGCACAGATGCG.

A word on this clone: The read gets to within 3 residues of the CDR3 end, and the germline J gene fills in the rest. The chain joins TRBV19 to TRBJ2-1; 9 positions match TRBD2. CDR3 length: 17 residues. Germline V lookup: CDR1 LNHDA, CDR2 SQIVND (reference sequence). The J segment lost 2 bases and the V segment lost 6 bases, leaving 11 bases of the junction unmatched. CDR3 DNA, as far as it was read: TGTGCCAGTAGGCGGGGGGGCGGTCAGTACCCCTACAATGAG. It specifies CASRRGGGQYPYNE. The whole CDR3 region reads CASRRGGGQYPYNEQFF.

Comments on this clone: Read coverage stops 3 residues before the CDR3 terminus; the germline J gene supplies the remainder. The chain links TRBV11-2 to TRBJ2-2, with D possibly matching TRBD1 (5 bases). Germline CDR1 SGHAT, CDR2 FQNNGV. Trimming removed 0 bases from V and 4 bases from J, with 6 bases in between. CDR3 length: 14 residues. The part of the CDR3 DNA that was read is TGTGCCAGCAGCTTAGAAAGGGGCACCGGGGAG. This codes for CASSLERGTGE. The whole CDR3 protein reads CASSLERGTGELFF.